The 20 T cell receptor beta chains listed next were all sequenced from one sample in a study of cytomegalovirus exposure and HLA in healthy donors. Both 60 Vbeta primers and 13 Jbeta primers went into the PCR. Using immunoSEQ multiplex PCR, the repertoire was profiled, and TCRdb retains in-frame clones only, with some absent. This table has roughly 70,000 clones, around three quarters appearing once. Specimen: PBMCs. Source of these receptors: a man aged 50 or older in good health and CMV-seronegative.

The chain uses TRBV5-1 and TRBJ1-2, with 9 bases that match TRBD1. Germline loops: CDR1 SGHRS, CDR2 YFSETQ. This CDR3 has 13 residues. V dropped 4 bases and J dropped 6; count of bases not matched to a gene: 4. The CDR3 loop is CASSHRGPDGYTF. CDR3 DNA: TGCGCCAGCAGCCACAGGGGGCCAGATGGCTACACCTTC.

The chain joins TRBV30 to TRBJ2-7, with a tentative D call TRBD2 (6 bases). From germline, CDR1 is GTSNPN and CDR2 SVGIG (reference sequence). The V gene lost 2 bases and the J gene lost 0 bases, with 17 bases spanning the gap. This CDR3 has 16 amino acids. This CDR3 is CAWSILAGKSSYEQYF. CDR3 sequence (DNA): TGTGCCTGGAGTATTCTGGCGGGGAAAAGCTCCTACGAGCAGTACTTC.

The V call is TRBV28, the J call TRBJ2-2; 8 nucleotides match TRBD1. CDR3 length equals 14 residues. J was trimmed by 6 bases and V by 4 bases; bases with no gene match: 4. CDR1 and CDR2 (germline): MDHEN, SYDVKM. CDR3 protein: CASSSQTGAGELFF. In DNA form, the CDR3 reads TGTGCCAGCAGTTCCCAGACAGGGGCCGGGGAGCTGTTTTTT.

V and J are TRBV19 and TRBJ1-1; D remains ambiguous. Trimming cost V 5 bases and J 0 bases, with 10 bases left between them. Germline V CDR1 and CDR2: LNHDA, SQIVND (reference sequence). The CDR3 covers 14 residues. CDR3 DNA: TGTGCCAGTAGTCTGATGGCACTGAACACTGAAGCTTTCTTT. The encoded protein is CASSLMALNTEAFF. The entire variable domain, with the rest obtained from reference TRBV19 and TRBJ1-1, is as follows: DGGITQSPKYLFRKEGQNVTLSCEQNLNHDAMYWYRQDPGQGLRLIYYSQIVNDFQKGDIAEGYSVSREKKESFPLTVTSAQKNPTAFYLCASSLMALNTEAFFGQGTRLTVV.

The chain uses TRBV21-1 and TRBJ2-7; the table gives TRBD1 as D, unverified against the DNA. TRBV21-1 is a known pseudogene. This CDR3 has 20 residues. This CDR3 is CASSKGTACTEGNFMGEQYF. The CDR3 DNA reads TGTGCCAGCAGCAAAGGGACAGCGTGCACAGAGGGGAACTTTATGGGTGAGCAGTACTTC.

This rearrangement joins TRBV6-5 to TRBJ2-7; possible D gene TRBD1, 6 bases. There are 12 residues in the CDR3. With 7 bases removed from V and 3 bases from J, the gap between germline ends came to 10 bases. Germline V gene data show CDR1 as MNHEY and CDR2 as SVGAGI. The CDR3 spells CASTNRVYEQYF. The CDR3 DNA reads TGTGCCAGCACAAACAGGGTCTACGAGCAGTACTTC.

Only a few counts were recorded for this clone. In nucleotides, the CDR3 is TGTGCCAGCAGCTTAGAGGGGGCGGGGCCGCGGTTCTTC. It codes for CASSLEGAGPRFF. J is TRBJ2-1 and V is TRBV7-9; D possibly corresponds to TRBD1 (7 bases). Germline assignment: CDR1 SEHNR and CDR2 FQNEAQ (reference sequence). There are 13 residues in the CDR3. The V end was cut by 1 base, the J end by 15 bases, with 16 bases between.

The rearrangement joins TRBV6-6 to TRBJ1-4; D not resolved. Per germline, CDR1 MNHNY and CDR2 SVGAGI (reference sequence). Trimming took 6 bases from V and 0 from J, leaving 14 bases between them. The CDR3 spans 16 residues. CDR3 nucleotide sequence: TGTGCCAGCAGGGATCACAAGGGAGCAACTAATGAAAAACTGTTTTTT. Its protein product is CASRDHKGATNEKLFF.

The chain links TRBV19 to TRBJ1-4; TRBD1 matches at 7 bases. Germline V CDR1 and CDR2: LNHDA, SQIVND (reference sequence). The ends lost 7 bases at V and 0 bases at J; junction bases unmatched: 5. CDR3 size: 15 residues. As DNA, the CDR3 is TGTGCCAGTAACAACAGGGGCCCAACTAATGAAAAACTGTTTTTT. It is translated as CASNNRGPTNEKLFF.

The rearrangement links TRBV28 to TRBJ2-3, with D perhaps TRBD2 (6 bases). The length of the CDR3 is 15 residues. The V end was cut by 3 bases, the J end by 3 bases, with 13 bases between. Germline lookup yields CDR1 MDHEN and CDR2 SYDVKM. The CDR3, as DNA: TGTGCCAGCAGTTTGTTTACTCGGGAGACAGATACGCAGTATTTT. Its translation: CASSLFTRETDTQYF.

This sequence joins TRBV11-3 and TRBJ1-1; maybe TRBD1 (5 bases). Germline assignment: CDR1 SGHNT and CDR2 YENEEA. Trimming took off 5 bases at V and 3 bases at J, with 13 bases between the two ends. The CDR3 is 14 amino acids. The chain's CDR3 is CASSPGVFDTEAFF. CDR3 nucleotides: TGTGCCAGCAGCCCGGGGGTATTTGACACTGAAGCTTTCTTT.

The CDR3 bases are TGTGCCAGCAACGACAGGGCCGAAGCTTTCTTT. Its translation is CASNDRAEAFF. The chain employs TRBV7-9 and TRBJ1-1; 7 bases fit TRBD1. This CDR3 region has 11 residues. The V gene end was trimmed by 7 bases and the J gene end by 8 bases; junction bases not matched to a gene: 4. The germline V gene has CDR1 SEHNR and CDR2 FQNEAQ (reference sequence).

The gene calls are TRBV27 and TRBJ2-3, with 8 positions matching TRBD1. V dropped 5 bases and J dropped 8; count of bases not matched to a gene: 15. Germline V gene lookup returns CDR1 MNHEY and CDR2 SMNVEV (reference sequence). The CDR3 contains 16 residues. CDR3: CASSPLRTGRITTQYF. The CDR3 DNA follows: TGTGCCAGCAGTCCCCTAAGGACAGGGCGGATTACTACGCAGTATTTT.

The chain couples TRBV4-1 to TRBJ2-1, with 9 nucleotides matching TRBD2. This CDR3 contains 14 residues. Losses at the gene ends were 0 bases for V and 10 bases for J; bases not matched to a gene: 4. Per the germline V gene, CDR1 is MGHRA and CDR2 is YSYEKL. CDR3 region: CASSQDVTSGEQFF. In DNA, the CDR3 is TGCGCCAGCAGCCAAGATGTCACTAGCGGGGAGCAGTTCTTC.

This clone was recorded once. V gene TRBV5-1 combines with J gene TRBJ1-4; D unclear. The CDR3 consists of 15 residues. The germline CDR1 and CDR2 sequences are SGHRS and YFSETQ. V lost 0 bases, J lost 0 bases, and 6 bases lay in between. CDR3 DNA sequence: TGCGCCAGCAGCTTGGCCCTAACAACTAATGAAAAACTGTTTTTT. Translating it yields CASSLALTTNEKLFF.

The rearrangement uses TRBV29-1 and TRBJ2-3; 8 bases are shared with TRBD1. CDR3 size: 12 residues. The junction had 6 bases not matched to a gene; V was cut back by 6 bases and J by 7 bases. The germline gives CDR1 SQVTM, CDR2 ANQGSEA. CDR3 DNA: TGCAGCGTCTTAGGACAGGGCAATACGCAGTATTTT. This codes for CSVLGQGNTQYF.

The chain couples TRBV10-3 to TRBJ1-1; D is uncertain. CDR3 length equals 14 residues. CDR1 and CDR2 (germline): ENHRY, SYGVKD. V was pared by 0 bases and J by 11 bases, with 16 bases between. DNA for the CDR3: TGTGCCATCAGTGAGTCTTTGACCGGAGGTCAGGCTTTCTTT. This encodes CAISESLTGGQAFF.

This clone was picked up one time. The genes are TRBV5-1 and TRBJ1-4; no clear D. In germline, CDR1 is SGHRS, CDR2 YFSETQ. This CDR3 spans 15 amino acids. Trimming stripped 0 bases from V and 0 bases from J, with 6 bases between. The CDR3 coding sequence is TGCGCCAGCAGCTTGGAACGGGCAACTAATGAAAAACTGTTTTTT. Translated: CASSLERATNEKLFF.

The chain links TRBV7-9 to TRBJ1-2; TRBD1 is a possible D gene (5 bases). The CDR3 consists of 13 residues. Germline V gives CDR1 SEHNR, CDR2 FQNEAQ (reference sequence). Trimming pared 5 bases from V and 5 bases from J, leaving 12 bases between. CDR3 DNA sequence: TGTGCCAGCAGCCAAGGGGCTATATATGGCTACACCTTC. It encodes CASSQGAIYGYTF.

This clone was counted a single time. The V and J genes are TRBV5-6 and TRBJ1-1; 7 bases match TRBD1. Per germline, CDR1 SGHDT and CDR2 YYEEEE. The CDR3 loop spans 15 amino acids. Trimming removed 4 bases from V and 3 bases from J; junction bases left unmatched: 9. CDR3 coding DNA: TGTGCCAGCAGCGGAACTCGACAGGGTCACACTGAAGCTTTCTTT. This encodes CASSGTRQGHTEAFF.